Below, 16 T cell receptor beta chains from the same sample are listed, as sequenced in a study of beta chain features in type 1 diabetes. General study points: TCRB CDR3 length was moderately but significantly reduced in all four CD4+ subsets of Type 1 diabetes patients.

The antigens these receptors bind are not known. Expressed TCRB transcripts got sequenced, as all isolated RNA was reverse transcribed. Assay used: immunoSEQ multiplex PCR; TCRdb lists only in-frame clones, some missing. The sample has fewer than 300,000 clones, about a fifth seen once; the top ten hold 0.028%. Sequencing input: naive CD4+ T cells from blood. The source is a woman aged 40 to 49 with type 1 diabetes.

The chain combines TRBV18 with TRBJ1-5; a possible D gene is TRBD1 (5 bases). This CDR3 spans 18 amino acids. V shed 3 bases and J shed 4 bases, with 22 bases lying between them. Germline CDR1 and CDR2: KGHSH and LQKENI. DNA for the CDR3: TGTGCCAGCTCACCCTACCGGGACCCCGGCGGGGATAATCAGCCCCAGCATTTT. Protein product: CASSPYRDPGGDNQPQHF.

This clone showed up just a few times. The genes are TRBV18 and TRBJ2-5; 7 positions agree with TRBD2. Trimming removed 6 bases from V and 4 bases from J; junction bases left unmatched: 11. The germline V gene encodes CDR1 KGHSH and CDR2 LQKENI. This CDR3 comprises 15 residues. CDR3 amino acids: CASSPSGDSIETQYF. The CDR3 DNA reads as TGTGCCAGCTCCCCGAGCGGGGATTCCATAGAGACCCAGTACTTC.

This rearrangement joins TRBV10-3 to TRBJ2-6, with unresolved D. Germline values: CDR1 ENHRY, CDR2 SYGVKD. CDR3 size: 14 residues. V was cut by 10 bases and J by 0 bases, with 10 bases left in between. This CDR3 is CATRGSSGANVLTF. Written as DNA, the CDR3 is TGTGCCACCCGCGGCAGCTCTGGGGCCAACGTCCTGACTTTC.

CDR3 loop: CASSAQGMNSPLHF. The CDR3 coding sequence is TGTGCCAGCAGTGCACAGGGGATGAATTCACCCCTCCACTTT. The rearrangement uses TRBV2 and TRBJ1-6; TRBD1 matches at 7 bases. The CDR3 loop spans 14 amino acids. Unmatched junction bases numbered 4, after V lost 4 bases and J lost 7 bases. CDR1 and CDR2 (germline): SNHLY, FYNNEI.

This clone came up a few times. One end of the junction does not line up with germline, which may come from a read error. J is TRBJ2-1 and V is TRBV6-1, with D possibly matching TRBD2 (6 bases). This CDR3 is built from 16 residues. Germline-derived CDR1 and CDR2 are MNHNS and SASEGT. CDR3 in amino acids: CAISAGSSVPTGEQFF. In DNA, the CDR3 is TGTGCCATCAGTGCAGGCTCTAGCGTTCCCACCGGTGAGCAGTTCTTC.

The genes are TRBV6-6 and TRBJ1-1; D unresolved. The germline gives CDR1 MNHNY, CDR2 SVGAGI (reference sequence). V was trimmed by 4 bases and J by 2 bases, leaving 8 bases between them. This CDR3 spans 13 amino acids. The CDR3 DNA reads TGTGCCAGCAGTTCCCCAACTAACACTGAAGCTTTCTTT. Its translation: CASSSPTNTEAFF.

The rearrangement joins TRBV4-2 to TRBJ2-1; 10 bases are a match to TRBD2. The CDR3 loop spans 17 amino acids. Looked up from germline, CDR1 is LGHNA and CDR2 is YNFKEQ. J lost 7 bases, V lost 1 base, and 10 bases had no gene match. The CDR3: CASSQGQVSGGSNEQFF. In DNA, the CDR3 is TGTGCCAGCAGCCAAGGTCAGGTTAGCGGGGGGTCTAATGAGCAGTTCTTC.

The rearrangement uses TRBV5-6 and TRBJ2-7, with no clear D. With 0 bases removed from V and 3 bases from J, the gap between germline ends came to 7 bases. This CDR3 is 13 amino acids long. Looked up from germline, CDR1 is SGHDT and CDR2 is YYEEEE. CDR3 nucleotides: TGTGCCAGCAGCTTGGCGAGGATCTACGAGCAGTACTTC. Encoded protein: CASSLARIYEQYF.

This rearrangement joins TRBV20-1 to TRBJ2-1; D ambiguous. The CDR3 consists of 11 residues. V dropped 3 bases and J dropped 9 bases, with 9 bases sitting between them. CDR1 is DFQATT, CDR2 SNEGSKA, per germline (reference sequence). CDR3 DNA sequence: TGCAGTGCTAGCCGCCGGGTTGAGCAGTTCTTC. Its protein is CSASRRVEQFF.

V and J are TRBV30 and TRBJ1-1; the D gene is possibly TRBD1 (5 bases). Germline lookup yields CDR1 GTSNPN and CDR2 SVGIG (reference sequence). The V gene lost 5 bases and the J gene lost 0 bases, with 10 bases spanning the gap. This CDR3 has 13 amino acids. The CDR3 DNA reads TGTGCCTGGGACAGCAACATGAACACTGAAGCTTTCTTT. Its protein product is CAWDSNMNTEAFF.

This chain links TRBV4-2 with TRBJ1-1; TRBD1 is a possible D gene (6 bases). V was clipped by 0 bases and J by 2 bases, with 16 bases between them. The CDR3 runs 17 residues. Germline V CDR1 and CDR2: LGHNA, YNFKEQ. This chain's CDR3 is CASSQDGGQTGNTEAFF. The CDR3, as DNA: TGTGCCAGCAGCCAAGATGGGGGTCAGACAGGTAACACTGAAGCTTTCTTT.

The chain links TRBV7-2 to TRBJ2-7, with TRBD2 matching 7 bases. J was trimmed by 6 bases and V by 3 bases; bases with no gene match: 5. This CDR3 is built from 13 residues. From germline, CDR1 is SGHTA and CDR2 FQGNSA. The CDR3 here is CASSLEPGGEQYF. The CDR3 bases are TGTGCCAGCAGCTTGGAACCGGGAGGCGAGCAGTACTTC.

The gene calls are TRBV5-1 and TRBJ2-5; tentative D call: TRBD2 (6 bases). Germline V gene lookup returns CDR1 SGHRS and CDR2 YFSETQ. This CDR3 is 15 amino acids long. V was clipped by 3 bases and J by 3 bases, with 15 bases between them. CDR3 bases: TGCGCCAGCAGCTCGTCTCACCGGGAGAAAGAGACCCAGTACTTC. It codes for CASSSSHREKETQYF. Variable domain in full (rest from reference TRBV5-1 and TRBJ2-5): KAGVTQTPRYLIKTRGQQVTLSCSPISGHRSVSWYQQTPGQGLQFLFEYFSETQRNKGNFPGRFSGRQFSNSRSEMNVSTLELGDSALYLCASSSSHREKETQYFGPGTRLLVL.

The chain employs TRBV7-2 and TRBJ2-1; 7 bases agree with TRBD1. The junction had 6 bases not matched to a gene; V was cut back by 7 bases and J by 0 bases. The CDR3 covers 15 residues. CDR1 is SGHTA, CDR2 FQGNSA, per germline. CDR3 residues: CASTLGGSSYNEQFF. CDR3 in DNA: TGTGCCAGCACCCTAGGGGGCAGCTCCTACAATGAGCAGTTCTTC.

J is TRBJ1-6 and V is TRBV27, with 7 bases that match TRBD1. Germline CDR1 and CDR2: MNHEY and SMNVEV (reference sequence). The CDR3 runs 13 residues. V was clipped by 5 bases and J by 16 bases; unmatched bases: 11. In DNA, the CDR3 is TGTGCCAGCAGTCCCCGACAGGGAGGAATGCTCCACTTT. Encoded protein: CASSPRQGGMLHF.

The V and J genes are TRBV4-3 and TRBJ2-7; TRBD1 aligns across 8 bases. Germline CDR1 is LGHNA and CDR2 is YSLEER. V trimming: 1 base; J trimming: 6 bases; junction bases outside the gene matches: 8. This CDR3 is 15 amino acids long. CDR3 coding DNA: TGCGCCAGCAGCCAAGGCGGGACAGGCAGGGGCGAGCAGTACTTC. It encodes CASSQGGTGRGEQYF.